The present T cell receptor (beta chain) was sequenced within a study of cytomegalovirus exposure and HLA in healthy donors. As concerns this clone: The antigen is undetermined.

In germline, CDR1 is SGDLS, CDR2 YYNGEE. J gave up 4 bases and V 5 bases, and 7 bases lay outside the gene matches. This CDR3 region has 14 residues. General observations from the study: Later analysis identified a missense DCLRE1C variant that was linked to TCR beta V- and J-gene trimming.

The PCR contained 60 Vbeta and 13 Jbeta primers. Clones were sequenced by immunoSEQ multiplex PCR, and TCRdb holds only the in-frame ones, with some missing. Among roughly 140,000 clones listed, over 60% were seen once. The gene calls are TRBV9 and TRBJ1-2; 8 bases are shared with TRBD1. This receptor was obtained from a man aged 40-49 years in good health and CMV-seronegative. Specimen: PBMCs. In DNA, the CDR3 is TGTGCCAGCAGGAAACAGGGGGACGGCTATGGCTACACCTTC. It is translated as CASRKQGDGYGYTF.